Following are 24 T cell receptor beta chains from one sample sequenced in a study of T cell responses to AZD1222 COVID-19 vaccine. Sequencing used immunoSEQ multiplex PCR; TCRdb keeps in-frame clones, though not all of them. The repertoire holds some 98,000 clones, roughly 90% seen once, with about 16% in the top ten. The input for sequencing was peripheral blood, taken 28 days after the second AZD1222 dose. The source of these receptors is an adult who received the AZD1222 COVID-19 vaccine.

For the CDR3, the DNA is TGTGCCAGCTCATCACAGCTGGGCGGTGATCAGCCCCAGCATTTT. This translates into CASSSQLGGDQPQHF. The chain recombines TRBV18 with TRBJ1-5, with D hard to call. The CDR3 consists of 15 residues. Between the trimmed V and J ends, which lost 5 bases and 5 bases, there was a span of 16 bases. Germline V gene data show CDR1 as KGHSH and CDR2 as LQKENI.

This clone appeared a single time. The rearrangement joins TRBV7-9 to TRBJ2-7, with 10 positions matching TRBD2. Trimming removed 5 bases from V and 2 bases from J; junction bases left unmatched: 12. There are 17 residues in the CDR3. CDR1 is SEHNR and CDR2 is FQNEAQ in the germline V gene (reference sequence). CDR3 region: CASSGRTSGGATYEQYF. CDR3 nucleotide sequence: TGTGCCAGCAGCGGACGGACTAGCGGCGGAGCTACCTACGAGCAGTACTTC.

CDR3: CASSLAPSGDYTNEQFF. The CDR3 bases are TGTGCCAGCAGCTTAGCACCTAGCGGGGATTACACCAATGAGCAGTTCTTC. The V call is TRBV7-6, the J call TRBJ2-1; 9 bases align to TRBD2. The CDR3 extends over 17 amino acids. CDR1 and CDR2 (germline): SGHVS, FNYEAQ. The V gene end was trimmed by 0 bases and the J gene end by 6 bases; junction bases not matched to a gene: 9.

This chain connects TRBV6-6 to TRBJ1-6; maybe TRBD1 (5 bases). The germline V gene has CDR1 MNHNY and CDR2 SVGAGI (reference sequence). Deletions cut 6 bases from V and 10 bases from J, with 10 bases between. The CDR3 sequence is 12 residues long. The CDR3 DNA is TGTGCCAGCAGGCCCTGGGGGTCACCCCTCCACTTT. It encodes CASRPWGSPLHF.

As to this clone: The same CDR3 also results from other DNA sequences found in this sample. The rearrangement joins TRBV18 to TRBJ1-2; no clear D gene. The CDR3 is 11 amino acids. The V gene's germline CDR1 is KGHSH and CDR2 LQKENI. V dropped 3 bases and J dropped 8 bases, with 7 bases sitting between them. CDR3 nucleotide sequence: TGTGCCAGCTCACCCAACGGGGGCTACACCTTC. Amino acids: CASSPNGGYTF. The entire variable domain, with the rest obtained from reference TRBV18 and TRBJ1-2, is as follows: NAGVMQNPRHLVRRRGQEARLRCSPMKGHSHVYWYRQLPEEGLKFMVYLQKENIIDESGMPKERFSAEFPKEGPSILRIQQVVRGDSAAYFCASSPNGGYTFGSGTRLTVV.

CDR3 DNA: TGTGCCAGCAGACCGACAGGGGGCGAGCAGTACTTC. Translation gives CASRPTGGEQYF. The chain carries TRBV7-8 and TRBJ2-7, with 9 bases aligning to TRBD1. Germline V CDR1 and CDR2: SGHVS, FQNEAQ. The CDR3 sequence is 12 residues long. V lost 6 bases, J lost 6 bases, and 3 bases stayed unmatched.

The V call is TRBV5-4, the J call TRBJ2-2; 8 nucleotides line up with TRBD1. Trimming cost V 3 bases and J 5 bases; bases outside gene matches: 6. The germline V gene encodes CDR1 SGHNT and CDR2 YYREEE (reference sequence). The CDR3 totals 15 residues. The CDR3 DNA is TGTGCCAGCAGCTACCCGAGACAGGGGACCGGGGAGCTGTTTTTT. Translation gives CASSYPRQGTGELFF. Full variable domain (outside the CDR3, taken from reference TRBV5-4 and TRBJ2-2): ETGVTQSPTHLIKTRGQQVTLRCSSQSGHNTVSWYQQALGQGPQFIFQYYREEENGRGNFPPRFSGLQFPNYSSELNVNALELDDSALYLCASSYPRQGTGELFFGEGSRLTVL.

CDR3 residues: CASRKQGEPLSNYGYTF. DNA of the CDR3: TGCGCCAGCAGGAAACAGGGTGAGCCCCTCTCTAACTATGGCTACACCTTC. The V gene is TRBV5-1, the J gene TRBJ1-2, with D possibly matching TRBD1 (6 bases). The CDR3 extends over 17 amino acids. V was cut by 5 bases and J by 0 bases, with 20 bases left in between. Germline V gives CDR1 SGHRS, CDR2 YFSETQ.

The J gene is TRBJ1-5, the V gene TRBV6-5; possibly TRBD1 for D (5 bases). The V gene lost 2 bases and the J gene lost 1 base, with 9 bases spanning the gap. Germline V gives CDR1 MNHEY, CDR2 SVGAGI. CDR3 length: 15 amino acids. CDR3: CASSYERGSNQPQHF. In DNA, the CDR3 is TGTGCCAGCAGTTACGAAAGGGGCAGCAATCAGCCCCAGCATTTT.

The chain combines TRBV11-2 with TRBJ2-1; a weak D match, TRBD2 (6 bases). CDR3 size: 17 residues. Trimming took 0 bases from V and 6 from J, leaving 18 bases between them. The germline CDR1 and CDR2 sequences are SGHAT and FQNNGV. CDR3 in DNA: TGTGCCAGCAGCTTAGAACGCGTCGGAGGGGCACCCAATGAGCAGTTCTTC. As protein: CASSLERVGGAPNEQFF.

Here the CDR3 DNA reads TGTGCCAGCAGCGTCGGGACGGCCCGCAATCAGCCCCAGCATTTT. This translates into CASSVGTARNQPQHF. The rearrangement joins TRBV7-9 to TRBJ1-5, with D possibly being TRBD1 (5 bases). The V end lost 5 bases, the J end lost 2 bases, and 13 bases lay between the germline ends. CDR1 and CDR2 from the germline V gene are SEHNR and FQNEAQ (reference sequence). CDR3 length: 15 amino acids.

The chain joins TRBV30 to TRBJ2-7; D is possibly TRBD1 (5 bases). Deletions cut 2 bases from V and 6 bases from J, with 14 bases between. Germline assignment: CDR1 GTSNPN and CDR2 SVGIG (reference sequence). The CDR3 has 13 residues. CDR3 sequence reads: CAWSFGRESEQYF. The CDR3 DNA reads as TGTGCCTGGAGTTTTGGCAGGGAATCCGAGCAGTACTTC.

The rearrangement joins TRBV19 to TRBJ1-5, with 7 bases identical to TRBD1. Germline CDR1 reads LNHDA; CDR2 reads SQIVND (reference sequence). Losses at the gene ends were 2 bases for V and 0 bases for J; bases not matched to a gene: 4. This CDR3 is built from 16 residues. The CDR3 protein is CASSIRGQNSNQPQHF. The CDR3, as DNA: TGTGCCAGTAGTATAAGGGGGCAGAATAGCAATCAGCCCCAGCATTTT.

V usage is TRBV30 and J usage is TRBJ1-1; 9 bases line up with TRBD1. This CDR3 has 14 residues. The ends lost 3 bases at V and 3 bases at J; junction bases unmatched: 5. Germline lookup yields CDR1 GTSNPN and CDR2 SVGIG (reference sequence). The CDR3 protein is CAWRFRDRDTEAFF. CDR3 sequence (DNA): TGTGCCTGGAGATTCCGGGACAGGGACACTGAAGCTTTCTTT.

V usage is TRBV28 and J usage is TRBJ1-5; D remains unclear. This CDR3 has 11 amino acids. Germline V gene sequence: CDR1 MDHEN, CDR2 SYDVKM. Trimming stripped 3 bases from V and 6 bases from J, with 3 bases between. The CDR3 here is CASSFSQPQHF. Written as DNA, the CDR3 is TGTGCCAGCAGTTTTTCTCAGCCCCAGCATTTT.

CDR3 region: CASSQVGTEAFF. In DNA, the CDR3 is TGCGCCAGCAGCCAAGTGGGCACTGAAGCTTTCTTT. This rearrangement joins TRBV4-1 to TRBJ1-1; no definite D call. CDR3 size: 12 residues. V was trimmed by 1 base and J by 4 bases, leaving 4 bases between them. Germline-derived CDR1 and CDR2 are MGHRA and YSYEKL.

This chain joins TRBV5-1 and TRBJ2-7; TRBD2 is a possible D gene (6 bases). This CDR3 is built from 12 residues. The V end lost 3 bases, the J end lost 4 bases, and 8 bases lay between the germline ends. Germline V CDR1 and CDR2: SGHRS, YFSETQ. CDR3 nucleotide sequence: TGCGCCAGCAGCTCGGGGGAGTACGAGCAGTACTTC. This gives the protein CASSSGEYEQYF.

The chain's CDR3 is CASRTNGQGLGTEAFF. The CDR3 region has the DNA TGTGCCAGTAGGACCAATGGGCAGGGATTGGGCACTGAAGCTTTCTTT. The rearrangement links TRBV19 to TRBJ1-1; possible D gene TRBD1, 5 bases. The CDR3 runs 16 residues. Looked up from germline, CDR1 is LNHDA and CDR2 is SQIVND (reference sequence). V was shortened by 6 bases and J by 4 bases, with 21 bases between the two germline ends.

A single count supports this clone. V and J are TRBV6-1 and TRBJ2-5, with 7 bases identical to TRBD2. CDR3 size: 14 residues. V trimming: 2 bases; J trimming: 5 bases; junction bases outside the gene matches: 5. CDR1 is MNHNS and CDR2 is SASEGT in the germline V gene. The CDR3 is CASSEMAAGETQYF. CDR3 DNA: TGTGCCAGCAGTGAAATGGCAGCGGGGGAGACCCAGTACTTC.

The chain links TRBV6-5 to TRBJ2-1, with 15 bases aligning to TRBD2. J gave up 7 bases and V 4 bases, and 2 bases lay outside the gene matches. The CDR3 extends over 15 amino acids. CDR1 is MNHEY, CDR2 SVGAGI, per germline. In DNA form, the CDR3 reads TGTGCCAGCAGTTCCGGGACTAGCGGGAGGAATGAGCAGTTCTTC. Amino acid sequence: CASSSGTSGRNEQFF.

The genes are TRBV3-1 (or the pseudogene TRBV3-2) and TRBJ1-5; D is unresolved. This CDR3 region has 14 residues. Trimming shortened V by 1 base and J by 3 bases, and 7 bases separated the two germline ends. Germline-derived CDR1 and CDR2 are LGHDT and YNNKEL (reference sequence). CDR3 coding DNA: TGTGCCAGCAGCCAAGGGTCAGACAATCAGCCCCAGCATTTT. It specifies CASSQGSDNQPQHF.

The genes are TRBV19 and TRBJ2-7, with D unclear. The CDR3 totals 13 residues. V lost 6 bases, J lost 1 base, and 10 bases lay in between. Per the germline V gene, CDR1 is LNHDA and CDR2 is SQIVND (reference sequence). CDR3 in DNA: TGTGCCAGTAGACCCGATGTGTCCTACGAGCAGTACTTC. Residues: CASRPDVSYEQYF.

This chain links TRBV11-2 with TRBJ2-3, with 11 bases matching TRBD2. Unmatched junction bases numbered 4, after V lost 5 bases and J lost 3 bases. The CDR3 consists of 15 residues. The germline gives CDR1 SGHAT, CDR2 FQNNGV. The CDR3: CASSRSSGRTDTQYF. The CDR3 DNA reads TGTGCCAGCAGCCGCTCTAGCGGGAGGACAGATACGCAGTATTTT.

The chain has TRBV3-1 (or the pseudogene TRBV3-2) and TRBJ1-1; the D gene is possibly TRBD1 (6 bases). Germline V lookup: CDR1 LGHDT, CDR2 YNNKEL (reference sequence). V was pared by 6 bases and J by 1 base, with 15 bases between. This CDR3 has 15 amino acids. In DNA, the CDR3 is TGTGCCAGCAGGCCTACCGGGACATCGAACACTGAAGCTTTCTTT. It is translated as CASRPTGTSNTEAFF.